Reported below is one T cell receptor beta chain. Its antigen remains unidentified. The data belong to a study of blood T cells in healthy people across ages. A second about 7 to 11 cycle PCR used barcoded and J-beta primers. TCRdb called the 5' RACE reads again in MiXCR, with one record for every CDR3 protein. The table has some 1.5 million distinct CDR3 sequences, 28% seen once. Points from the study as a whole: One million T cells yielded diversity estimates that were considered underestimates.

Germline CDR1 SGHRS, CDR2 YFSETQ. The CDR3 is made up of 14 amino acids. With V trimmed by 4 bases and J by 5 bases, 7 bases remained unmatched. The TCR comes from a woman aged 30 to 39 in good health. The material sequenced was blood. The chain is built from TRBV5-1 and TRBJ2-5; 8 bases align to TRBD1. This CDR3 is CASSAGQGQETQYF. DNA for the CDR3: TGCGCCAGCAGCGCAGGACAGGGACAGGAGACCCAGTACTTC.